The 19 T cell receptor beta chains reported below all come from one sample, sequenced in a study of blood T cell repertoires in COVID-19. Produced via immunoSEQ multiplex PCR; TCRdb's table is partial and in-frame only. The sample consists of approximately 250,000 clones, more than 75% of them appearing once. The sample comprised peripheral blood. Receptor source: a woman aged 55-75 years with COVID-19, enrolled during active disease.

The DNA for the CDR3 is TGTGCCAGCAGCCTAGGACAGGGTGGGTTAGAGACCCAGTACTTC. Its protein is CASSLGQGGLETQYF. The V call is TRBV6-2 or TRBV6-3, the J call TRBJ2-5, with 8 bases that match TRBD1. Germline CDR1 reads MNHEY; CDR2 reads SVGEGT. This CDR3 comprises 15 residues. Losses at the gene ends were 6 bases for V and 4 bases for J; bases not matched to a gene: 10.

This rearrangement joins TRBV6-6 to TRBJ1-2; TRBD1 matches at 10 bases. Trimming cost V 6 bases and J 4 bases; bases outside gene matches: 11. Germline V lookup: CDR1 MNHNY, CDR2 SVGAGI (reference sequence). The CDR3 contains 16 residues. The CDR3 is CASRRRGTGDGYGYTF. In nucleotides, the CDR3 is TGTGCCAGCAGGCGCCGCGGGACAGGGGACGGCTATGGCTACACCTTC.

Note on this clone: A much more abundant neighbour one base away suggests this may be a read error. The rearrangement links TRBV5-4 to TRBJ2-7; the match to TRBD1 covers 11 bases. The CDR3 runs 14 residues. V gave up 4 bases and J gave up 2 bases; unmatched junction bases: 2. Germline values: CDR1 SGHNT, CDR2 YYREEE (reference sequence). The CDR3 sequence: CASSPGQGAYEQYF. The DNA of the CDR3 is TGTGCCAGCAGCCCGGGACAGGGGGCCTACGAGCAGTACTTC.

In this sample, this clone turned up a few times. The J gene is TRBJ2-7, the V gene TRBV18; 9 bases line up with TRBD1. V lost 2 bases, J lost 0 bases, and 2 bases stayed unmatched. The V gene's germline CDR1 is KGHSH and CDR2 LQKENI. The CDR3 extends over 15 amino acids. In nucleotides, the CDR3 is TGTGCCAGCTCACCAGACAGGGGGTACTCCTACGAGCAGTACTTC. Its protein product is CASSPDRGYSYEQYF.

V usage is TRBV19 and J usage is TRBJ2-5; TRBD1 matches 7 bases. Unmatched junction bases numbered 9, after V lost 5 bases and J lost 6 bases. The CDR3 is made up of 14 amino acids. Germline lookup yields CDR1 LNHDA and CDR2 SQIVND (reference sequence). CDR3: CASSVDRAGKTQYF. CDR3 DNA sequence: TGTGCCAGTAGTGTCGACAGGGCAGGGAAGACCCAGTACTTC. The full variable domain, its missing parts supplied by reference TRBV19 and TRBJ2-5, is DGGITQSPKYLFRKEGQNVTLSCEQNLNHDAMYWYRQDPGQGLRLIYYSQIVNDFQKGDIAEGYSVSREKKESFPLTVTSAQKNPTAFYLCASSVDRAGKTQYFGPGTRLLVL.

The rearrangement uses TRBV30 and TRBJ1-6; 9 bases map to TRBD1. There are 15 residues in the CDR3. The V gene end was trimmed by 5 bases and the J gene end by 0 bases; junction bases not matched to a gene: 2. Germline lookup yields CDR1 GTSNPN and CDR2 SVGIG (reference sequence). The CDR3 protein is CAWGQGSSYNSPLHF. CDR3 nucleotides: TGTGCCTGGGGACAGGGGAGCTCCTATAATTCACCCCTCCACTTT. Filled out from reference TRBV30 and TRBJ1-6, the complete variable domain reads SQTIHQWPATLVQPVGSPLSLECTVEGTSNPNLYWYRQAAGRGLQLLFYSVGIGQISSEVPQNLSASRPQDRQFILSSKKLLLSDSGFYLCAWGQGSSYNSPLHFGNGTRLTVT.

The chain joins TRBV15 to TRBJ2-1, with a weak D call TRBD2 (5 bases). CDR3 length equals 15 residues. The germline V and J ends were trimmed by 0 bases and 7 bases, with 13 bases remaining between them. Germline V gene sequence: CDR1 LNHNV, CDR2 YYDKDF (reference sequence). CDR3 loop: CATSRDRRVLNEQFF. The CDR3 nucleotides are TGTGCCACCAGCAGAGATAGGCGGGTTTTAAATGAGCAGTTCTTC.

This clone was seen only a few times. V gene TRBV11-2 combines with J gene TRBJ1-4; TRBD1 matches at 7 bases. Trimming removed 8 bases from V and 4 bases from J; junction bases left unmatched: 10. Germline CDR1 reads SGHAT; CDR2 reads FQNNGV. This CDR3 contains 15 residues. CDR3 coding DNA: TGTGCCAGCCGCATAAGGGACAGACTTAATGAAAAACTGTTTTTT. Residues: CASRIRDRLNEKLFF.

There are a few counts of this clone. The genes are TRBV20-1 and TRBJ2-7; unclear D gene. In germline, CDR1 is DFQATT, CDR2 SNEGSKA (reference sequence). The V and J ends lost 3 bases and 6 bases respectively, with 15 bases between them. The CDR3 has 13 amino acids. The CDR3 sequence is CSASLLRSSEQYF. For the CDR3, the DNA is TGCAGTGCTAGTTTGTTACGGTCGAGCGAGCAGTACTTC.

The rearrangement uses TRBV19 and TRBJ1-5, with 8 bases matching TRBD1. CDR1 and CDR2 from the germline V gene are LNHDA and SQIVND (reference sequence). This CDR3 region has 15 residues. The V and J ends lost 6 bases and 1 base, in that order; junction bases with no gene match: 5. CDR3 in amino acids: CASRETGGSNQPQHF. The DNA for the CDR3 is TGTGCCAGTAGGGAAACAGGGGGAAGCAATCAGCCCCAGCATTTT.

Here the CDR3 DNA reads TGTGCCAGCAGCCCCAATATGCTAGCGGGAGCCTTACCAAGCTCCTACGAGCAGTACTTC. It is translated as CASSPNMLAGALPSSYEQYF. The genes are TRBV3-1 (or the pseudogene TRBV3-2) and TRBJ2-7; 10 bases fit TRBD2. Germline assignment: CDR1 LGHDT and CDR2 YNNKEL (reference sequence). CDR3 length: 20 amino acids. The junction had 18 bases not matched to a gene; V was cut back by 4 bases and J by 0 bases.

V usage is TRBV6-6 and J usage is TRBJ2-2; possible D gene TRBD1, 6 bases. Trimming took off 0 bases at V and 5 bases at J, with 10 bases between the two ends. This CDR3 is built from 15 residues. The germline CDR1 and CDR2 sequences are MNHNY and SVGAGI (reference sequence). CDR3 DNA: TGTGCCAGCAGTTACTCGGAACAGGGTACCGGGGAGCTGTTTTTT. Its protein product is CASSYSEQGTGELFF.

This chain joins TRBV18 and TRBJ2-3; tentatively, D is TRBD2 (7 bases). V shed 0 bases and J shed 0 bases, with 16 bases lying between them. The CDR3 runs to 18 residues. Germline lookup yields CDR1 KGHSH and CDR2 LQKENI. CDR3 residues: CASSPPHRAGDSTDTQYF. The CDR3 DNA sequence: TGTGCCAGCTCACCACCGCACAGGGCGGGGGACAGCACAGATACGCAGTATTTT.

V and J are TRBV4-1 and TRBJ2-5; a weak D match, TRBD2 (6 bases). The CDR3 sequence is 16 residues long. Per the germline V gene, CDR1 is MGHRA and CDR2 is YSYEKL. Trimming took 6 bases from V and 2 from J, leaving 19 bases between them. CDR3 amino acids: CASSPTSRLGQETQYF. The CDR3 region has the DNA TGCGCCAGCAGTCCAACCTCCCGACTAGGTCAAGAGACCCAGTACTTC.

The chain recombines TRBV6-2 or TRBV6-3 with TRBJ2-7; no reliable D call. The CDR3 length is 13 residues. Germline CDR1 and CDR2: MNHEY and SVGEGT. V gave up 5 bases and J gave up 2 bases, with 10 bases separating them. The CDR3 protein is CASSDRTTYEQYF. The DNA of the CDR3 is TGTGCCAGCAGTGATAGAACCACCTACGAGCAGTACTTC.

The gene calls are TRBV29-1 and TRBJ1-2; perhaps TRBD1 as D (5 bases). Germline V gene lookup returns CDR1 SQVTM and CDR2 ANQGSEA. The V and J ends lost 7 bases and 8 bases respectively, with 17 bases between them. The CDR3 runs 12 residues. The CDR3 DNA follows: TGCAGCGCCCAATTTCAGGGTTACGGCTACACCTTC. Its protein product is CSAQFQGYGYTF.

This clone was counted many times. The rearrangement joins TRBV7-8 to TRBJ2-7; no definite D call. CDR1 is SGHVS and CDR2 is FQNEAQ in the germline V gene. The V end was cut by 1 base, the J end by 3 bases, with 16 bases between. The CDR3 sequence is 16 residues long. This chain's CDR3 is CASSLGGTAINYEQYF. The CDR3 nucleotides read TGTGCCAGCAGCTTAGGAGGTACCGCCATTAACTACGAGCAGTACTTC.

This chain links TRBV5-1 with TRBJ2-7, with 10 bases fitting TRBD1. Germline V gene data show CDR1 as SGHRS and CDR2 as YFSETQ. The CDR3 contains 19 residues. V lost 4 bases, J lost 2 bases, and 18 bases stayed unmatched. This chain's CDR3 is CASSPRLGQGVSVTYEQYF. CDR3 bases: TGCGCCAGCAGCCCCCGCCTCGGACAGGGGGTCTCGGTCACCTACGAGCAGTACTTC.

The gene calls are TRBV6-6 and TRBJ1-2; TRBD1 is a possible D gene (6 bases). Looked up from germline, CDR1 is MNHNY and CDR2 is SVGAGI (reference sequence). The CDR3 is 16 residues long. The ends were cut back, 2 bases at V and 2 bases at J, with 15 bases in the middle. The CDR3 here is CASSYTRTEPNYGYTF. In DNA form, the CDR3 reads TGTGCCAGCAGTTACACGAGGACAGAGCCCAACTATGGCTACACCTTC.